The 14 T cell receptor beta chains below were found in one sample sequenced in a study of CD8+ T cells in alopecia areata. The treatment was: oral pan-JAK inhibitor, 5-10 mg twice daily. Extracted RNA was reverse transcribed into cDNA, the sequencing template. The method was immunoSEQ multiplex PCR; TCRdb's version includes in-frame clones alone and lacks a portion of them. Of 160,000 or so clones in the sample, roughly 65% were seen once. Source: CD4+ T cells sorted from blood, taken at week 4, from a patient treated with tofacitinib. These receptors were collected from a human donor with alopecia areata.

This clone was seen a few times. The rearrangement joins TRBV7-9 to TRBJ2-5; maybe TRBD1 (5 bases). The length of the CDR3 is 11 residues. V lost 5 bases, J lost 7 bases, and 8 bases lay in between. CDR1 SEHNR and CDR2 FQNEAQ come from the germline V gene (reference sequence). CDR3 DNA sequence: TGTGCCAGCAGCCGAAGGGGGACCCAGTACTTC. Translation: CASSRRGTQYF.

CDR3 sequence reads: CSVGQGPTNEKLFF. Written as DNA, the CDR3 is TGCAGCGTCGGACAGGGTCCAACTAATGAAAAACTGTTTTTT. This sequence joins TRBV29-1 and TRBJ1-4; 8 bases are shared with TRBD1. This CDR3 is 14 amino acids long. Germline V gene data show CDR1 as SQVTM and CDR2 as ANQGSEA. Trimming cost V 6 bases and J 0 bases; bases outside gene matches: 3. The full variable domain, in which reference TRBV29-1 and TRBJ1-4 provide the parts outside the CDR3, is SAVISQKPSRDICQRGTSLTIQCQVDSQVTMMFWYRQQPGQSLTLIATANQGSEATYESGFVIDKFPISRPNLTFSTLTVSNMSPEDSSIYLCSVGQGPTNEKLFFGSGTQLSVL.

The chain recombines TRBV27 with TRBJ1-6; 7 bases map to TRBD1. Trimming at V came to 8 bases and at J to 8 bases, leaving 9 bases not matched to a gene. The CDR3 loop spans 14 amino acids. Germline V gene lookup returns CDR1 MNHEY and CDR2 SMNVEV (reference sequence). Here the CDR3 reads CASGGGTGHSPLHF. The CDR3 nucleotides read TGTGCCAGCGGAGGGGGCACGGGGCATTCACCCCTCCACTTT.

As to this clone: Other nucleotide sequences from this sample produce the same CDR3. The chain couples TRBV2 to TRBJ2-5, with 7 bases aligning to TRBD1. The germline V gene has CDR1 SNHLY and CDR2 FYNNEI. The CDR3 spans 13 residues. After removal of 4 bases from V and 1 base from J, the junction contained 0 bases not matched to a gene. CDR3 nucleotides: TGTGCCAGCAGTGGGGACAGCCAAGAGACCCAGTACTTC. As protein: CASSGDSQETQYF. Together with reference TRBV2 and TRBJ2-5, the CDR3 gives the full variable domain: EPEVTQTPSHQVTQMGQEVILRCVPISNHLYFYWYRQILGQKVEFLVSFYNNEISEKSEIFDDQFSVERPDGSNFTLKIRSTKLEDSAMYFCASSGDSQETQYFGPGTRLLVL.

This chain uses TRBV11-2 with TRBJ1-6; 11 positions match TRBD1. CDR1 and CDR2 from the germline V gene are SGHAT and FQNNGV. Trimming cost V 5 bases and J 10 bases; bases outside gene matches: 7. The length of the CDR3 is 15 residues. The CDR3, as DNA: TGTGCCAGCAGCACAACCGGGACAGGGGGATCACCCCTCCACTTT. Translated: CASSTTGTGGSPLHF.

The chain links TRBV6-5 to TRBJ2-7; 11 bases map to TRBD1. J gave up 3 bases and V 6 bases, and 7 bases lay outside the gene matches. The CDR3 is 15 residues long. Germline CDR1 reads MNHEY; CDR2 reads SVGAGI. The CDR3 spells CASSITGTGGYEQYF. CDR3 DNA: TGTGCCAGCAGCATCACCGGGACAGGGGGCTACGAGCAGTACTTC.

V gene TRBV29-1 combines with J gene TRBJ1-1, with D tentatively TRBD1 (5 bases). V was clipped by 7 bases and J by 1 base, with 16 bases between them. Germline CDR1 reads SQVTM; CDR2 reads ANQGSEA. This CDR3 is built from 14 residues. CDR3 in DNA: TGCAGCGCCTCCTTTGGGGGGGGGAACACTGAAGCTTTCTTT. Its protein product is CSASFGGGNTEAFF. Full variable domain (remainder filled in from reference TRBV29-1 and TRBJ1-1): SAVISQKPSRDICQRGTSLTIQCQVDSQVTMMFWYRQQPGQSLTLIATANQGSEATYESGFVIDKFPISRPNLTFSTLTVSNMSPEDSSIYLCSASFGGGNTEAFFGQGTRLTVV.

This chain joins TRBV30 and TRBJ1-2; 8 bases agree with TRBD1. V lost 1 base and J lost 8; bases outside the gene matches: 6. The CDR3 covers 13 residues. Germline V lookup: CDR1 GTSNPN, CDR2 SVGIG (reference sequence). The CDR3 nucleotides are TGTGCCTGGAGTGCCCGGACAGGGTTCGGCTACACCTTC. It translates to CAWSARTGFGYTF.

This chain joins TRBV2 and TRBJ2-5; perhaps TRBD1 as D (5 bases). Germline V CDR1 and CDR2: SNHLY, FYNNEI. The V end lost 4 bases, the J end lost 1 base, and 7 bases lay between the germline ends. CDR3 size: 13 residues. CDR3 in amino acids: CASSGQLQETQYF. For the CDR3, the DNA is TGTGCCAGCAGTGGACAGCTCCAAGAGACCCAGTACTTC.

The chain has TRBV6-6 and TRBJ2-7; tentative D call: TRBD1 (6 bases). Trimming left V 6 bases short and J 1 base short, with 13 bases between. CDR3 length: 14 amino acids. Germline assignment: CDR1 MNHNY and CDR2 SVGAGI (reference sequence). CDR3 bases: TGTGCCAGCAGACCCCGGACAGCTTCCTACGAGCAGTACTTC. Protein: CASRPRTASYEQYF.

V usage is TRBV6-5 and J usage is TRBJ1-2; a possible D gene is TRBD1 (5 bases). The CDR3 has 13 amino acids. CDR1 and CDR2 (germline): MNHEY, SVGAGI. Trimming cost V 7 bases and J 6 bases, with 15 bases left between them. Here the CDR3 reads CASNGRGFDGYTF. CDR3 nucleotides: TGTGCCAGCAATGGCCGGGGGTTCGATGGCTACACCTTC.

J is TRBJ2-1 and V is TRBV27; 8 positions match TRBD2. The J segment lost 4 bases and the V segment lost 3 bases, leaving 2 bases of the junction unmatched. This CDR3 region has 14 residues. The V gene's germline CDR1 is MNHEY and CDR2 SMNVEV (reference sequence). This CDR3 reads CASSFSGVYNEQFF. The CDR3, as DNA: TGTGCCAGCAGTTTTAGCGGGGTTTACAATGAGCAGTTCTTC.

The gene calls are TRBV5-1 and TRBJ2-7; 10 bases line up with TRBD1. Germline V lookup: CDR1 SGHRS, CDR2 YFSETQ. The CDR3 loop spans 14 amino acids. J was trimmed by 4 bases and V by 5 bases; bases with no gene match: 6. The CDR3: CASSSGTGVYEQYF. The CDR3, as DNA: TGCGCCAGCAGTTCCGGGACAGGGGTGTACGAGCAGTACTTC. The whole variable domain, filled in from reference TRBV5-1 and TRBJ2-7, reads KAGVTQTPRYLIKTRGQQVTLSCSPISGHRSVSWYQQTPGQGLQFLFEYFSETQRNKGNFPGRFSGRQFSNSRSEMNVSTLELGDSALYLCASSSGTGVYEQYFGPGTRLTVT.

The genes are TRBV6-1 and TRBJ2-7, with D possibly TRBD1 on 5 matching bases. The CDR3 extends over 15 amino acids. V lost 4 bases and J 3 bases, leaving 16 bases between the germline ends. CDR1 and CDR2 from the germline V gene are MNHNS and SASEGT. CDR3 sequence (DNA): TGTGCCAGCAGTGTACGACAGTACGGACACTACGAGCAGTACTTC. Its protein is CASSVRQYGHYEQYF.